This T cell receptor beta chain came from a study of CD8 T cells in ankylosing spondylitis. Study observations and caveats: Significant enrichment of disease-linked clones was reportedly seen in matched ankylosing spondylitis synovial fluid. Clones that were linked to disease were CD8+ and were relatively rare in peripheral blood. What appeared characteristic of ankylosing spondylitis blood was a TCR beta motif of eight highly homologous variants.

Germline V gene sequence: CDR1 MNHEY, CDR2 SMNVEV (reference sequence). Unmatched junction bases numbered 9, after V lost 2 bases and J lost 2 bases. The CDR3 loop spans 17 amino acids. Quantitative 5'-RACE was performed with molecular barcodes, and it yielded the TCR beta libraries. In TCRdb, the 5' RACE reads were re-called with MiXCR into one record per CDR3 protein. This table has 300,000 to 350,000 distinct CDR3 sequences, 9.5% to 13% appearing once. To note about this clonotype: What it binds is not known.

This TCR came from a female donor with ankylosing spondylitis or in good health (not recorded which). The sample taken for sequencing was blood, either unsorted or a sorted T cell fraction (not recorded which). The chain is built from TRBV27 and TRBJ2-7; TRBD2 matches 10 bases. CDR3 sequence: CASSLIARLAGAYEQYF. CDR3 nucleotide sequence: TGTGCCAGCAGTTTAATAGCCCGGCTAGCGGGGGCCTACGAGCAGTACTTC.